This T cell receptor beta chain was recovered during a study of long-term antiretroviral therapy in people with HIV. As for the study in general: When the earliest samples were collected, ART was typically delayed until CD4 counts fell.

The authors ran the immunoSEQ assay, v3.0, at survey level. Measured with immunoSEQ multiplex PCR; TCRdb has only the in-frame clones, and not every one. This repertoire shows 20,000 or so clones, 81% found once; its top ten account for around 15%. The CDR3 contains 15 residues. Losses at the gene ends were 4 bases for V and 2 bases for J; bases not matched to a gene: 5. In germline, CDR1 is SGDLS, CDR2 YYNGEE. Study conclusions and caveats: Pre-ART-expanded clones dominated the repertoire at all time points. Relative to transplant donor controls, diversity remained lower despite increasing after ART. No data were available on ART adherence, viral resistance or therapy changes.

With respect to this clone: Antigen unknown.

The sequencing used unsorted PBMCs, collected at the start of antiretroviral therapy, before treatment. The chain links TRBV9 to TRBJ1-3, with 8 nucleotides matching TRBD1. This sequence originates from a woman aged 18 to 35 with HIV. For the CDR3, the DNA is TGTGCCAGCAGCACCCGGGGACAGGCTGGAAACACCATATATTTT. Translation gives CASSTRGQAGNTIYF.